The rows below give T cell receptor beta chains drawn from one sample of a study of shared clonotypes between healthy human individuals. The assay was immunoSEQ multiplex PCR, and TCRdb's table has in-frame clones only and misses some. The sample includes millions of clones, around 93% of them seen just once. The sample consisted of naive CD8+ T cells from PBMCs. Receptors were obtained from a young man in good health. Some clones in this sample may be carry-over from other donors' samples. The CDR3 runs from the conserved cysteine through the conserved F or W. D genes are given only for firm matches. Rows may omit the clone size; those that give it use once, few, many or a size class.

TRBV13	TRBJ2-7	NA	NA	CASSARAGPSYEQYF	TGTGCCAGCAGCGCCCGGGCCGGACCTTCCTACGAGCAGTACTTC
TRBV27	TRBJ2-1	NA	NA	CASSFRAVGPYNEQFF	TGTGCCAGCAGCTTCAGGGCCGTGGGGCCCTACAATGAGCAGTTCTTC
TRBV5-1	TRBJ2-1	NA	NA	CASSLAGAQGPYNEQFF	TGCGCCAGCAGCTTGGCCGGTGCGCAGGGGCCATACAATGAGCAGTTCTTC
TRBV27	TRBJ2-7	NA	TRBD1	CASGDSLWEQYF	TGTGCCAGCGGGGACAGTTTGTGGGAGCAGTACTTC
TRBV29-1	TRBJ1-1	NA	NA	CSAGMMNTEAFF	TGCAGCGCCGGGATGATGAACACTGAAGCTTTCTTT
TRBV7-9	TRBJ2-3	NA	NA	CASSWAVADTQYF	TGTGCCAGCAGCTGGGCGGTAGCAGATACGCAGTATTTT
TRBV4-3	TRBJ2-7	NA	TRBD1	CASSQGTGYEQYF	TGCGCCAGCAGCCAAGGGACAGGCTACGAGCAGTACTTC
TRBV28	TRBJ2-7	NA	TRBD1	CASSKTGTDSYEQYF	TGTGCCAGCAGCAAAACCGGGACAGACTCCTACGAGCAGTACTTC
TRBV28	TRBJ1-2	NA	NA	CASSSTTLVSRNYGYTF	TGTGCCAGCAGTTCCACAACTTTAGTCAGCAGAAACTATGGCTACACCTTC
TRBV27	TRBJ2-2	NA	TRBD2	CASSLSSGRAGTGELFF	TGTGCCAGCAGTTTATCTAGCGGGAGGGCCGGTACCGGGGAGCTGTTTTTT
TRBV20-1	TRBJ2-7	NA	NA	CSNAPTYEQYF	TGCAGTAATGCCCCAACCTACGAGCAGTACTTC
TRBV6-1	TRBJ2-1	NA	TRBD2	CASSAGLAGGSSYNEQFF	TGTGCCAGCAGTGCGGGACTAGCGGGCGGGAGCTCCTACAATGAGCAGTTCTTC
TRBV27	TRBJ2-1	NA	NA	CASSRGNEQFF	TGTGCCAGCAGTCGGGGAAATGAGCAGTTCTTC
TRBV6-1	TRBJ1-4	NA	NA	CASSEGRTNEKLFF	TGTGCCAGCAGTGAAGGGCGTACTAATGAAAAACTGTTTTTT
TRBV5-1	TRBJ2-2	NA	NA	CASSSVADLVPGELFF	TGCGCCAGCAGCTCCGTAGCGGACCTGGTACCCGGGGAGCTGTTTTTT
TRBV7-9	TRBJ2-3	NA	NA	CASSFSGDYTDTQYF	TGTGCCAGCAGCTTCTCAGGGGACTACACAGATACGCAGTATTTT
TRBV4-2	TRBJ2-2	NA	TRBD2	CASSQEKEASGHTGELFF	TGTGCCAGCAGCCAAGAAAAGGAGGCTAGCGGTCACACCGGGGAGCTGTTTTTT
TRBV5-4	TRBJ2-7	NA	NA	CASRETGALPEEQYF	TGTGCCAGCAGGGAGACGGGGGCTTTACCGGAGGAGCAGTACTTC
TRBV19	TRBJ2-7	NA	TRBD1	CASTHRGSHEQYF	TGTGCCAGTACGCACAGGGGATCGCACGAGCAGTACTTC
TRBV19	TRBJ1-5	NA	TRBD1	CASSVQGARGNQPQHF	TGTGCCAGTAGTGTACAGGGGGCAAGGGGCAATCAGCCCCAGCATTTT
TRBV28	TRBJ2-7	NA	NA	CASSLSTQGHEQYF	TGTGCCAGCAGTTTATCGACCCAGGGACACGAGCAGTACTTC
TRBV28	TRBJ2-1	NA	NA	CASSDQGGGPYNEQFF	TGTGCCAGCAGTGATCAGGGGGGGGGCCCCTACAATGAGCAGTTCTTC
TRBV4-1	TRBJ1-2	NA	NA	CASSQVGINYGYTF	TGCGCCAGCAGCCAAGTCGGCATCAACTATGGCTACACCTTC
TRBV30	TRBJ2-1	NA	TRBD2	CAWDPGLPLRSAQFF	TGTGCCTGGGACCCGGGACTACCCTTGAGAAGCGCGCAGTTCTTC
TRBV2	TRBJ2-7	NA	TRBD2	CASRLDRDTFSEREVYEQYF	TGTGCCAGCAGACTAGACAGGGACACGTTTTCAGAGCGGGAGGTATACGAGCAGTACTTC
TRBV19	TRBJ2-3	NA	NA	CASSPTSSRTDTQYF	TGTGCCAGTAGCCCGACTAGTAGCCGCACAGATACGCAGTATTTT
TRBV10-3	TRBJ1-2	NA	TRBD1	CAISTGTVGGYTF	TGTGCCATCAGCACGGGGACAGTTGGTGGCTACACCTTC
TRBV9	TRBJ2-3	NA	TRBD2	CASGGRADTQYF	TGTGCCAGCGGCGGGAGGGCAGATACGCAGTATTTT
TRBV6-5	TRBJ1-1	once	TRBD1	CASSYDRALNTEAFF	TGTGCCAGCAGTTATGACAGGGCTTTGAACACTGAAGCTTTCTTT
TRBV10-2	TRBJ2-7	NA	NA	CASMDYEQYF	TGCGCCAGCATGGATTACGAGCAGTACTTC
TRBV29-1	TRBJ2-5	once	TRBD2	CSVGGLRGEEETQYF	TGCAGCGTTGGCGGGTTGCGGGGGGAGGAAGAGACCCAGTACTTC
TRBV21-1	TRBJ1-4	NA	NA	CASSIVGKLFF	TGTGCCAGCAGTATCGTGGGAAAACTGTTTTTT
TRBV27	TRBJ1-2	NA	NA	CASGLGPLNGYTF	TGTGCCAGCGGGCTAGGCCCCCTAAATGGCTACACCTTC
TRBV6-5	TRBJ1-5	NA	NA	CASSHRDSNQPQHF	TGTGCCAGCAGCCACCGGGATAGCAATCAGCCCCAGCATTTT
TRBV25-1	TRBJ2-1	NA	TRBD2	CASSGLGAGGIYNEQFF	TGTGCCAGCAGTGGTCTAGGAGCGGGAGGGATCTACAATGAGCAGTTCTTC
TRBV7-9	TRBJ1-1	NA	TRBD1	CASSPGQVSQAFF	TGTGCCAGCAGCCCGGGACAGGTCTCCCAAGCTTTCTTT
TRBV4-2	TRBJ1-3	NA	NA	CASSQTTGPAWGNTIYF	TGTGCCAGCAGCCAAACGACAGGCCCCGCGTGGGGCAACACCATATATTTT
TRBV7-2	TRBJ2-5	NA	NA	CASSLIGSGTRGSETQYF	TGTGCCAGCAGCTTAATAGGGTCTGGTACGCGGGGATCAGAGACCCAGTACTTC
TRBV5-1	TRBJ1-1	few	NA	CASSPDRKQGRVMRDTEAFF	TGCGCCAGCAGCCCCGATCGGAAACAGGGTCGGGTAATGAGAGACACTGAAGCTTTCTTT
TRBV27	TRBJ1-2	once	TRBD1	CASTTRDREYGYTF	TGTGCCAGCACCACTCGGGACAGGGAATATGGCTACACCTTC
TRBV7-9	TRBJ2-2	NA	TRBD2	CASSLAPGLASGELFF	TGTGCCAGCAGCTTAGCGCCTGGACTAGCTTCCGGGGAGCTGTTTTTT
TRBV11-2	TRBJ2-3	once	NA	CASSPWTRTDTQYF	TGTGCCAGCAGCCCCTGGACGCGAACAGATACGCAGTATTTT
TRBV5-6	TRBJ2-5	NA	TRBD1	CASSLVTGATQYF	TGTGCCAGCAGCTTGGTAACAGGGGCGACCCAGTACTTC
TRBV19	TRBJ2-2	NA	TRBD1	CASTPDRVAGELFF	TGTGCCAGTACCCCGGACAGGGTGGCCGGGGAGCTGTTTTTT
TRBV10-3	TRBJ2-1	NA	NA	CAITEPTEYNEQFF	TGTGCCATCACCGAGCCGACTGAGTACAATGAGCAGTTCTTC
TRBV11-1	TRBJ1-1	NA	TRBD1	CASSLARGDRGNTEAFF	TGTGCCAGCAGCTTAGCGCGGGGGGACAGGGGAAACACTGAAGCTTTCTTT